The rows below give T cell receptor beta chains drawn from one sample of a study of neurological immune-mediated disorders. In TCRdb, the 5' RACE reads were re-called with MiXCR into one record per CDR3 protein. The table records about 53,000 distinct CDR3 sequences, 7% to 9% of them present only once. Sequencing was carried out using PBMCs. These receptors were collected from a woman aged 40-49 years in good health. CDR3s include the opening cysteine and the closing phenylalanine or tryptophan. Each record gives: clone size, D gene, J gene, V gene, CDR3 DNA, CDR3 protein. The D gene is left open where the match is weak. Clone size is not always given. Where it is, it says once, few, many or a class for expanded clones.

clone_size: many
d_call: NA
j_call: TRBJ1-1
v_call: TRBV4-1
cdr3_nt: TGCGCCAGCAGCCAAGATCCCGGGGAAATGTTGAACACTGAAGCTTTCTTT
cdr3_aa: CASSQDPGEMLNTEAFF

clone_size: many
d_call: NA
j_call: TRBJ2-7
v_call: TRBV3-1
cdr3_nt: TGTGCCAGCAGCCCCACGGGACAAAACTACGAGCAGTACTTC
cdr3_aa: CASSPTGQNYEQYF

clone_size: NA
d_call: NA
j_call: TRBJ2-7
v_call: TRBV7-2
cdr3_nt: TGTGCCAGCAGCTTAGCGTTGAGTAACGAGCAGTACTTC
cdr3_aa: CASSLALSNEQYF

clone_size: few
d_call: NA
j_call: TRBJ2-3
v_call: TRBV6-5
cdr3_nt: TGTGCCAGCAGTTACGGGGGCGGGAGCGTGGATACGCAGTATTTT
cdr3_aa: CASSYGGGSVDTQYF

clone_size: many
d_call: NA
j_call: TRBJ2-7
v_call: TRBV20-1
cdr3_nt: TGCAGTGTCGAGGGCGCTGACTCCTACGAGCAGTACTTC
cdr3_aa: CSVEGADSYEQYF

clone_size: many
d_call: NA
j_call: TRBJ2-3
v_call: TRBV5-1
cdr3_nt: TGCGCCAGCAGCTTGGGACGGGCAGATACGCAGTATTTT
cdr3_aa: CASSLGRADTQYF

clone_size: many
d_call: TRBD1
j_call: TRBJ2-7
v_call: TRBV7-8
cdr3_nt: TGTGCCAGCAGCACCACTGACGGACAGGGCGACGAGCAGTACTTC
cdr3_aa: CASSTTDGQGDEQYF

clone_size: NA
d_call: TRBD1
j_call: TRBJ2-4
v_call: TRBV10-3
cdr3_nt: TGTGCCATCAGTGAGTCCGACAGGGTGACCAAAAACATTCAGTACTTC
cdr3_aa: CAISESDRVTKNIQYF

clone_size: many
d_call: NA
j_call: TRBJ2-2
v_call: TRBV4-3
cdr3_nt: TGCGCCAGCAGCCTAAGGTCAACAGACACCGGGGAGCTGTTTTTT
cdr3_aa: CASSLRSTDTGELFF

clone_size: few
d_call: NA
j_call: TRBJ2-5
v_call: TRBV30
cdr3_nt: TGTGCCTGGTCATCGCGAGAGACCCAGTACTTC
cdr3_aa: CAWSSRETQYF

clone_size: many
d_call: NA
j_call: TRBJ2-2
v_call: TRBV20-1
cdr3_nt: TGCAGTGCCCTCGGAGGGGGTGCCGGGGAGCTGTTTTTT
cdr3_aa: CSALGGGAGELFF

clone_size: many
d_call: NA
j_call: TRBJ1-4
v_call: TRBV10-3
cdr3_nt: TGTGCCATCAGGCCGGGACCCAGGGATGAAAAACTGTTTTTT
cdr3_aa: CAIRPGPRDEKLFF

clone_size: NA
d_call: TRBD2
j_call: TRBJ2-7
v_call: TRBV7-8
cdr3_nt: TGTGCCAGCAGGGGGACTAGCGGGAGAAGTCGGGACGAGCAGTACTTC
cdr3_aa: CASRGTSGRSRDEQYF

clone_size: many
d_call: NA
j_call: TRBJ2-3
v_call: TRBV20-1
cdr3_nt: TGCAGTGCTAAGCCCCCTAGCACAGATACGCAGTATTTT
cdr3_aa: CSAKPPSTDTQYF

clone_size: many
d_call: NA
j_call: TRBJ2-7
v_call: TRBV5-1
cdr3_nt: TGCGCCAGCAGCTTGGGGCAGGGGCTCTACGAGCAGTACTTC
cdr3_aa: CASSLGQGLYEQYF

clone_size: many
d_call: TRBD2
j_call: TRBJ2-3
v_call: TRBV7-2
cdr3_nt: TGTGCCAGCAGCCCGAGGACTAGCGGGAGAACAGATACGCAGTATTTT
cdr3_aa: CASSPRTSGRTDTQYF

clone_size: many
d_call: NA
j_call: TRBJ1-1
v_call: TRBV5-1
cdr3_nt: TGCGCCAGCAGCACAATTGGCGAGGGCACTGAAGCTTTCTTT
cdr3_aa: CASSTIGEGTEAFF